This TCR beta chain was recovered during a study of blood T cell repertoires in COVID-19 (dated by TCRdb to about 2020). Background on the whole study: Samples from collaborators originated in the United States, Italy and Spain and spanned both the acute and convalescent phases of COVID-19. The material from the prospective study consisted of cDNA or gDNA derived from T cells, B-cell-depleted T cells, or PBMCs. Subjects who had been exposed to COVID-19, were actively infected with it, or had recovered from it provided the deeply sampled blood TCRbeta repertoires that made up the dataset. A freely available public database, intended as a resource for researchers studying the immune response to SARS-CoV-2, is where the repertoires were released. Samples came from the ongoing ImmuneRACE study (first 160 participants) plus 1,254 subjects from 6 global collaborators. Sample metadata almost always included a de-identified subject ID, COVID-19 status, age in years and sex. Where HLA class I and class II types were available, the types were taken from metadata supplied by the sample provider, not from assay-based typing.

Inclusive of the bounding cysteine and phenylalanine, the CDR3 is 15 residues long. Only the CDR3 part of the read is kept: 45 bases, read in frame from the first base. The germline ends are 21 bases apart after V is trimmed by 3 bases and J by 9 bases. Via the germline V gene (reference sequence), CDR1 is DFQATT and CDR2 SNEGSKA. TCRbeta CDR3 regions were amplified from genomic DNA by means of the immunoSEQ Assay, a bias-controlled multiplex PCR. Under the source paper's analysis protocol: Nucleated cell counts per sample were estimated from amplification of reference gene primers within the assay. Sequence reads were collapsed and filtered to measure the absolute abundance of every unique TCRbeta CDR3 rearrangement. For each sample, productive Simpson clonality was calculated as the square root of Simpson's diversity index across productive rearrangements. This is the immuneACCESS table as TCRdb keeps it, with only in-frame sequences that have V and J called. A part of the clones is gone; compared with another copy, unresolved V genes explain less than half, and the rest is unexplained. V and J calls and clone size are as listed in that table; D and trimming were resolved from the DNA. Across this sample there are roughly 250,000 clones, with nearly 85% seen only once. Of the sample, roughly 5% is held by the ten largest clones.

Note on this clone: No antigen is known for it. It has no much larger one-base neighbor in the sample; base qualities were not kept.

General study outcomes and caveats: The amount of clinical and demographic metadata varied by source and participant and was provided uncurated.

Each collaborating institution followed its own protocols to collect whole blood in K2EDTA tubes. For TCRbeta analysis, collaborator samples were shipped as frozen whole blood, as isolated PBMCs, or as DNA extracted from either sample type. The TCR comes from a human donor in a cohort sampled during active COVID-19. The sample was peripheral blood. The chain was built from TRBV20-1 and TRBJ2-1, with a tentative D gene TRBD2 over 6 matching bases. The CDR3 protein is CSASASAEGVSEQFF. The DNA reads as follows: TGCAGTGCTAGTGCCTCGGCGGAGGGAGTTAGTGAGCAGTTCTTC.